This TCR beta chain emerged from a study of Graves' ophthalmopathy and Graves' hyperthyroidism (dated by TCRdb to the late 2010s). Regarding the research as a whole: Peripheral blood samples were taken at the time of initial diagnosis, before any treatment was given. The study used TCR beta repertoire signatures to distinguish Graves' ophthalmopathy from Graves' hyperthyroidism and to predict progression to ophthalmopathy. In total, over 130 blood samples were TCR-sequenced: 40 to 45 ophthalmopathy, some 75 hyperthyroidism and roughly 17 hyperthyroidism-to-ophthalmopathy patients. To explore V-J signatures that distinguish ophthalmopathy from hyperthyroidism, a discovery set of about a hundred patients was enrolled, made up of more than 40 with ophthalmopathy and some 60 with stable hyperthyroidism. For independent validation, a separate cohort was made up of roughly 19 hyperthyroidism patients plus 17 patients who later progressed from hyperthyroidism to ophthalmopathy. T-cell repertoires of thyroid tissue and blood were compared in six or seven hyperthyroidism patients. Following sampling, methimazole starting at 30 mg daily was administered to hyperthyroidism patients, and high-dose intravenous methylprednisolone was administered to ophthalmopathy patients. The 100 discovery patients were randomly split 7:3 into training and test sets.

A patient counted as having stable hyperthyroidism if there was no progression to ophthalmopathy within 18 months of follow-up. Patients with hyperthyroidism were aged 18 to 65 years, had been newly diagnosed, and had a disease duration of less than 2 months. Anyone with other autoimmune diseases, uncontrolled infections, pregnancy or lactation was excluded from the study. Diagnosis relied on clinical symptoms, serum thyroxine, TRAb, thyroid ultrasound and orbital computed tomography. Using Ficoll-Paque density gradient centrifugation, PBMCs were isolated from 9 to 10 ml of fresh peripheral blood. Trizol reagent was used to extract the total RNA, and its quality was then checked on an Agilent 2100 Bioanalyzer. For repertoire sequencing, TCR beta CDR3 regions were amplified from RNA transcripts. The first round of RT-PCR was done with HTBI primers and the Qiagen OneStep RT-PCR kit, and was followed by a second round of multiplex PCR, then size selection and purification. The libraries underwent paired-end sequencing with 100 bp reads on an Illumina HiSeq2000. In the paper's pipeline: SOAPnuke was used to process the reads, removing any read that contained adapters or uncalled bases, had a mean Phred below 15, or lacked an exact match to the constant primer or identifier. COPE v1.2.5 was used to merge the high-quality paired reads. Each unique nucleotide sequence was treated as a clonotype, and MiTCR v1.1 was used to align the clonotypes to the IMGT TRB V, D and J references. Only V-J combinations with frequency above 0.0001 were analysed, covering 99.2% of repertoires. For each V-J combination, a TCR clonal expansion and chaos score was defined as the ratio of F50 clonal expansion to chaos observed in the TCRdist matrix. Welch's t-statistics and random forest were used to reduce features to over ten V-J combinations, which were fed into a naive Bayes classifier. The similarity between thyroid and blood repertoires was quantified using the Morisita-Horn index. TCRdb trimmed public reads at Q25 via fastp, called clones via MiXCR and kept in-frame beta chains. Here each entry gathers all rows of one CDR3 protein and keeps the most common genes and DNA. These V and J calls are TCRdb output, not the study's own analysis. In this sample the table shows 500,000 to 700,000 distinct CDR3 sequences, 22% of which occur a single time. The ten largest clonotypes hold more than 5.5% of the sample.

This clonotype has a handful of counts. The target of this receptor is not known. No base quality values were provided; no much bigger clone lies one nucleotide off. CDR1 and CDR2 are read off the germline V gene (reference sequence) as SEHNR and FQNEAQ. V is cut by 0 bases and J by 2 bases, and the space between the germline ends is 10 bases. There are 15 amino acids in the CDR3, from cysteine to phenylalanine inclusive. Only CDR3 DNA is held: 45 bases, read in frame from base 1. The study at large found these results: Sample size was not statistically predetermined, and group allocation was not concealed from the investigators. Most expanded thyroid clonotypes with frequency above 0.001 were also detected in blood, suggesting blood repertoires may reflect the thyroid immune response. In cross-validation, the 13-signature model distinguished ophthalmopathy from stable hyperthyroidism with about 88% sensitivity and nearly 82% specificity, and in the test set the corresponding values were 80% and 75%. In validation, the model predicted ophthalmopathy progression with 55% to 71% sensitivity and around 72% specificity; around twelve predicted patients were CT-confirmed with GO in a median of around 6 months.

This clonotype was sampled from a woman younger than 30 with stable Graves' hyperthyroidism. Some clones in this sample may be carry-over from other donors' samples. Donor details come from another sample of the same person, matched by shared clones. The chain couples TRBV7-9 to TRBJ1-1, with the D gene not clear enough to name. Sequences were obtained from peripheral blood. This receptor carries the CDR3 CASSLAGPQNTEAFF. In nucleotides, the sequence is TGTGCCAGCAGCTTAGCTGGGCCTCAAAACACTGAAGCTTTCTTT.